The 32 T cell receptor beta chains below were found in one sample sequenced in a study of blood T cells in healthy people across ages. With a J-beta primer mix and a sample-barcoded 5' primer, a second PCR ran 7 to 11 cycles. TCRdb fed the 5' RACE reads into MiXCR, producing one record per CDR3 protein. The data hold 1.5 million to 2 million distinct CDR3 sequences, with roughly 27% observed a single time. What was sequenced was blood. Source of these receptors: a woman aged 25 to 45 in good health.

The gene calls are TRBV14 and TRBJ2-7, with a tentative D call TRBD2 (6 bases). The CDR3 runs to 12 residues. Germline V gene sequence: CDR1 SGHDN, CDR2 FVKESK. Trimming took 6 bases from V and 6 from J, leaving 12 bases between them. The CDR3: CASSRGRLEQYF. CDR3 nucleotides: TGTGCCAGCAGTCGGGGGAGGCTCGAGCAGTACTTC. Variable domain in full (rest from reference TRBV14 and TRBJ2-7): EAGVTQFPSHSVIEKGQTVTLRCDPISGHDNLYWYRRVMGKEIKFLLHFVKESKQDESGMPNNRFLAERTGGTYSTLKVQPAELEDSGVYFCASSRGRLEQYFGPGTRLTVT.

The rearrangement uses TRBV20-1 and TRBJ2-1; 9 bases line up with TRBD2. V shed 3 bases, J shed 7 bases, and the junction held 13 bases outside the gene matches. CDR1 and CDR2 (germline): DFQATT, SNEGSKA (reference sequence). The CDR3 spans 16 residues. CDR3 residues: CSASRSGSWDTNEQFF. CDR3 sequence (DNA): TGCAGTGCTAGCCGTAGCGGGAGTTGGGACACGAATGAGCAGTTCTTC.

This clonotype showed up just a few times. The chain links TRBV6-6 to TRBJ1-1; 7 bases align to TRBD1. V lost 0 bases to trimming and J lost 6 bases; unmatched junction nucleotides: 4. The CDR3 spans 14 residues. Per germline, CDR1 MNHNY and CDR2 SVGAGI (reference sequence). CDR3 nucleotide sequence: TGTGCCAGCAGTTACTCGAGGGGGCGGCCTGAAGCTTTCTTT. Its translation: CASSYSRGRPEAFF.

There are a few counts of this clonotype. The V gene is TRBV7-9, the J gene TRBJ2-7; no clear D gene. The CDR3 totals 13 residues. Between the trimmed V and J ends, which lost 5 bases and 3 bases, there was a span of 11 bases. Germline lookup yields CDR1 SEHNR and CDR2 FQNEAQ (reference sequence). The CDR3 nucleotides read TGTGCCAGCAGCCCCTCGTGGGGCTACGAGCAGTACTTC. Translated: CASSPSWGYEQYF.

V and J are TRBV20-1 and TRBJ1-4; 8 bases are shared with TRBD1. This CDR3 is built from 14 residues. The V segment lost 0 bases and the J segment 8 bases; nucleotides outside the gene matches: 5. Looked up from germline, CDR1 is DFQATT and CDR2 is SNEGSKA (reference sequence). The CDR3 DNA is TGCAGTGCTAGAGACCGGACAGGGCCCGAAAAACTGTTTTTT. Translating it yields CSARDRTGPEKLFF.

The chain combines TRBV7-2 with TRBJ2-7; 8 bases map to TRBD1. Germline-derived CDR1 and CDR2 are SGHTA and FQGNSA. V lost 1 base, J lost 3 bases, and 14 bases stayed unmatched. The CDR3 has 18 residues. CDR3: CASSLGGGQGALYYEQYF. CDR3 coding DNA: TGTGCCAGCAGCTTAGGGGGTGGGCAGGGGGCCCTCTACTACGAGCAGTACTTC.

This clonotype was seen a few times. The chain joins TRBV5-6 to TRBJ2-3; 8 bases fit TRBD2. The V gene end was trimmed by 5 bases and the J gene end by 4 bases; junction bases not matched to a gene: 3. The germline CDR1 and CDR2 sequences are SGHDT and YYEEEE. The CDR3 is 13 amino acids. The CDR3 bases are TGTGCCAGCAGGCCACTAGCGGCAGATACGCAGTATTTT. It specifies CASRPLAADTQYF.

This clonotype was seen more than once but under ten times. The DNA for the CDR3 is TGTGCCAGCAGCCCCCGATCGGGATTTAACAATGAGCAGTTCTTC. Translating it yields CASSPRSGFNNEQFF. This chain joins TRBV11-2 and TRBJ2-1; tentatively, D is TRBD2 (5 bases). The CDR3 is made up of 15 amino acids. The germline V gene encodes CDR1 SGHAT and CDR2 FQNNGV. Deletions cut 5 bases from V and 5 bases from J, with 16 bases between.

The rearrangement links TRBV9 to TRBJ1-2; D gene unclear. The CDR3 extends over 13 amino acids. Germline V gives CDR1 SGDLS, CDR2 YYNGEE. Trimming took 5 bases from V and 0 from J, leaving 8 bases between them. The CDR3 sequence: CASRPDANYGYTF. The CDR3 DNA reads as TGTGCCAGCAGGCCCGACGCTAACTATGGCTACACCTTC.

The table lists this clonotype with a few counts. V and J are TRBV6-5 and TRBJ2-5; D uncertain. CDR1 MNHEY and CDR2 SVGAGI come from the germline V gene. V was shortened by 7 bases and J by 4 bases, with 13 bases between the two germline ends. This CDR3 has 13 residues. CDR3 DNA: TGTGCCAGCACGGCGGCCGCCCCAGAGACCCAGTACTTC. Translation gives CASTAAAPETQYF.

Regarding this clonotype: Possible read error: a much larger clone is one base away. The chain links TRBV12-3 or TRBV12-4 to TRBJ1-6; D call uncertain. Between the trimmed V and J ends, which lost 5 bases and 7 bases, there was a span of 12 bases. The CDR3 contains 14 residues. The CDR3 loop is CASSPTRLNSPLHF. The CDR3 coding sequence is TGTGCCAGCAGTCCGACACGGCTCAATTCACCCCTCCACTTT.

V and J are TRBV3-1 and TRBJ2-3, with 10 bases aligning to TRBD2. The germline V gene has CDR1 LGHDT and CDR2 YNNKEL (reference sequence). There are 16 residues in the CDR3. V lost 7 bases and J lost 3; bases outside the gene matches: 10. The CDR3 region is CASTTASGSFTDTQYF. CDR3 sequence (DNA): TGTGCCAGCACCACGGCTAGCGGGAGTTTTACAGATACGCAGTATTTT.

The chain employs TRBV6-6 and TRBJ2-2, with 7 bases aligning to TRBD1. The trim removed 0 bases at V and 5 bases at J, leaving 9 bases unmatched. Germline loops: CDR1 MNHNY, CDR2 SVGAGI (reference sequence). There are 17 residues in the CDR3. CDR3 coding DNA: TGTGCCAGCAGTTACTCGAATACAGGGGTCTGGACCGGGGAGCTGTTTTTT. Its translation is CASSYSNTGVWTGELFF.

This clonotype came up a few times. The chain joins TRBV11-2 to TRBJ2-5; D unclear. The J call may be mistaken, given a closer DNA end match to TRBJ2-7. Germline values: CDR1 SGHAT, CDR2 FQNNGV. CDR3 length equals 13 residues. The CDR3 DNA reads as TGTGCCAGCACCCCGTACTGGACCTACGAGCAGTACTTC. Translating it yields CASTPYWTYEQYF.

This clonotype was detected a few times. The chain couples TRBV28 to TRBJ2-3; 7 positions match TRBD2. Unmatched junction bases numbered 10, after V lost 3 bases and J lost 7 bases. Germline values: CDR1 MDHEN, CDR2 SYDVKM. The CDR3 covers 15 residues. The CDR3: CASSFGRECRNTQYF. In DNA, the CDR3 is TGTGCCAGCAGTTTTGGGCGGGAGTGCCGGAATACGCAGTATTTT.

The chain joins TRBV20-1 to TRBJ1-2, with D perhaps matching TRBD1 (6 bases). The CDR3 totals 13 residues. Looked up from germline, CDR1 is DFQATT and CDR2 is SNEGSKA (reference sequence). V was trimmed by 1 base and J by 7 bases, leaving 13 bases between them. CDR3 DNA sequence: TGCAGTGCTAGAGCAGGGGCAGGCTTTGGCTACACCTTC. This gives the protein CSARAGAGFGYTF.

The genes are TRBV10-3 and TRBJ2-5; the match to TRBD2 covers 11 bases. V trimming: 6 bases; J trimming: 11 bases; junction bases outside the gene matches: 8. Germline V CDR1 and CDR2: ENHRY, SYGVKD. CDR3 length: 13 amino acids. CDR3 residues: CAIRGLADNGQYF. The DNA for the CDR3 is TGTGCCATCAGGGGACTAGCGGACAATGGGCAGTACTTC.

About this clonotype: This may arise from a read error, as a much more abundant clone is one base away. V usage is TRBV29-1 and J usage is TRBJ2-7; the D gene could be TRBD1 or TRBD2 (5 bases each). The V and J ends lost 6 bases and 6 bases respectively, with 18 bases between them. Per the germline V gene, CDR1 is SQVTM and CDR2 is ANQGSEA. The CDR3 spans 13 residues. DNA for the CDR3: TGCAGCGTCGAACCGGGCAGGGCGGGCGAGCAGTACTTC. Its protein is CSVEPGRAGEQYF.

On this clonotype: The CDR3 end shows no conserved phenylalanine or tryptophan, and so a read error is likely. This chain links TRBV9 with TRBJ2-3; D gene ambiguous. This CDR3 has 13 amino acids. V lost 2 bases, J lost 1 base, and 5 bases lay in between. Germline CDR1 is SGDLS and CDR2 is YYNGEE. The CDR3 protein is CASSVSGTDTQYC. CDR3 nucleotides: TGTGCCAGCAGCGTGTCGGGCACAGATACGCAGTATTGT.

DNA of the CDR3: TGTGCCAGCAGCTTGGACAGCCCTTTCTATGGCTACACCTTC. Translation: CASSLDSPFYGYTF. The chain has TRBV5-4 and TRBJ1-2; D is uncertain. Germline values: CDR1 SGHNT, CDR2 YYREEE (reference sequence). Trimming removed 0 bases from V and 4 bases from J, with 10 bases in between. The CDR3 loop spans 14 amino acids.

The chain links TRBV6-1 to TRBJ1-1; D ambiguous. V lost 4 bases, J lost 0 bases, and 15 bases lay in between. CDR3 length: 16 amino acids. CDR1 is MNHNS and CDR2 is SASEGT in the germline V gene. The DNA of the CDR3 is TGTGCCAGCAGTGCTTCCAGCGTTACTATGAACACTGAAGCTTTCTTT. Its protein product is CASSASSVTMNTEAFF.

On this clonotype itself: At one end, the junction sequence differs from germline, possibly due to a read error. This chain's CDR3 is CASSLGGSTNCGYTF. The CDR3 DNA sequence: TGTGCCAGCAGCTTGGGGGGGAGTACGAACTGTGGCTACACCTTC. V gene TRBV5-4 combines with J gene TRBJ1-2; D possibly corresponds to TRBD1 (5 bases). CDR1 is SGHNT and CDR2 is YYREEE in the germline V gene (reference sequence). This CDR3 is 15 amino acids long.

This clonotype was counted ten times or more. CDR3 sequence (DNA): TGCGCCAGCAGCCTGGTCTCGAACCGAGCCGATGAGCAGTTCTTC. Translation: CASSLVSNRADEQFF. The V gene is TRBV5-1, the J gene TRBJ2-1; D is ambiguous. Trimming took 4 bases from V and 8 from J, leaving 19 bases between them. Germline loops: CDR1 SGHRS, CDR2 YFSETQ. The CDR3 is 15 residues long.

Note on this clonotype: One end of the junction fails to match germline, which may point to a read error. This chain uses TRBV20-1 with TRBJ2-2; no firm D call. The germline CDR1 and CDR2 sequences are DFQATT and SNEGSKA (reference sequence). The CDR3 has 14 residues. CDR3 loop: CSARVPTGTVELFF. The CDR3 nucleotides read TGCAGTGCTAGAGTCCCAACGGGCACCGTGGAGCTGTTTTTT.

This clonotype was counted a few times. The gene calls are TRBV7-9 and TRBJ1-5, with 12 bases lining up with TRBD1. The CDR3 runs 18 residues. Germline V gene lookup returns CDR1 SEHNR and CDR2 FQNEAQ (reference sequence). The J segment lost 5 bases and the V segment lost 5 bases, leaving 13 bases of the junction unmatched. CDR3 DNA sequence: TGTGCCAGCAGCCCAGCCGGGACAGGGGGCTTGATAGATCAGCCCCAGCATTTT. Residues: CASSPAGTGGLIDQPQHF.

The rearrangement links TRBV2 to TRBJ2-7; D gene unclear. CDR3 size: 11 residues. V gave up 3 bases and J gave up 6 bases, with 6 bases separating them. The germline V gene encodes CDR1 SNHLY and CDR2 FYNNEI. The CDR3 nucleotides read TGTGCCAGCAGTGATATAGTCGAGCAGTACTTC. Translating gives CASSDIVEQYF.

The chain recombines TRBV5-1 with TRBJ2-7; 12 nucleotides line up with TRBD2. V shed 4 bases and J 7 bases; nucleotides not matched to a gene: 9. Germline-derived CDR1 and CDR2 are SGHRS and YFSETQ. The CDR3 runs to 15 residues. Here the CDR3 reads CASSTTSGRPGEQYF. CDR3 coding DNA: TGCGCCAGCAGCACGACTAGCGGGAGACCGGGGGAGCAGTACTTC.

This sequence joins TRBV7-2 and TRBJ2-3; no clear D gene. Germline CDR1 is SGHTA and CDR2 is FQGNSA. Trimming shortened V by 5 bases and J by 6 bases, and 15 bases separated the two germline ends. The CDR3 consists of 14 residues. CDR3 nucleotide sequence: TGTGCCAGCAGCCCTCGCGTGGGGTTGGATACGCAGTATTTT. Translated: CASSPRVGLDTQYF.

The gene calls are TRBV4-3 and TRBJ1-1; D gene unclear. This CDR3 is 14 amino acids long. Germline V gene data show CDR1 as LGHNA and CDR2 as YSLEER. V lost 1 base, J lost 3 bases, and 9 bases lay in between. CDR3 loop: CASSQGGGYTEAFF. DNA for the CDR3: TGCGCCAGCAGCCAAGGGGGAGGGTACACTGAAGCTTTCTTT.

This clonotype was recorded many times. V and J are TRBV10-3 and TRBJ1-5; no definite D call. Germline V gene lookup returns CDR1 ENHRY and CDR2 SYGVKD. The CDR3 consists of 13 residues. Trimming removed 2 bases from V and 5 bases from J, with 7 bases in between. The DNA of the CDR3 is TGTGCCATCAGTGAGGGGAGAGATCAGCCCCAGCATTTT. Protein sequence: CAISEGRDQPQHF.

This clonotype was counted a few times. The chain recombines TRBV20-1 with TRBJ2-1; a weak D match, TRBD2 (5 bases). Germline V gene sequence: CDR1 DFQATT, CDR2 SNEGSKA (reference sequence). Between the trimmed V and J ends, which lost 1 base and 5 bases, there was a span of 12 bases. CDR3 length: 14 amino acids. In nucleotides, the CDR3 is TGCAGTGCTAGAGCGGGCGGGTTTCACAATGAGCAGTTCTTC. Protein: CSARAGGFHNEQFF.

This clonotype was seen many times. Germline is not matched at one junction end, which may reflect a read error. This chain links TRBV10-3 with TRBJ2-6, with D possibly called TRBD1 or TRBD2 (5 bases each). CDR1 is ENHRY, CDR2 SYGVKD, per germline. The CDR3 is made up of 13 amino acids. The CDR3 here is CAVRGSGANFLTF. CDR3 in DNA: TGTGCCGTCAGAGGGTCTGGGGCCAACTTCCTGACTTTC.